The rows below give T cell receptor beta chains drawn from one sample of a study of identical twins. In TCRdb, the 5' RACE reads were re-called with MiXCR into one record per CDR3 protein. The data hold about 790,000 distinct CDR3 sequences, with 15% to 20% observed a single time. These data also formed part of another study, on T cells expressing NK-cell markers.

The material sequenced was PBMCs. These receptors were taken from a woman between 18 and 30 years old in good health. Both conserved end residues are part of each CDR3. The D gene is left open where the match is weak. The listing skips clone size in some rows; elsewhere it reads once, few, many or a size class.

cdr3_length: 15
clone_size: .
d_call: TRBD1
v_call: TRBV9
j_call: TRBJ1-5
cdr3_nt: TGTGCCAGCAGCGAAGATGGACAGGGGGTCCAGCCCCAGCATTTT
cdr3_aa: CASSEDGQGVQPQHF

cdr3_length: 16
clone_size: few
d_call: .
v_call: TRBV9
j_call: TRBJ1-1
cdr3_nt: TGTGCCAGCAGCGTCGGACTAGGGGTACTGAACACTGAAGCTTTCTTT
cdr3_aa: CASSVGLGVLNTEAFF

cdr3_length: 15
clone_size: .
d_call: TRBD1
v_call: TRBV10-3
j_call: TRBJ2-3
cdr3_nt: TGTGCCATCAGTGCACGGGGACAGGCCGCAGATACGCAGTATTTT
cdr3_aa: CAISARGQAADTQYF

cdr3_length: 14
clone_size: many
d_call: TRBD2
v_call: TRBV5-1
j_call: TRBJ2-1
cdr3_nt: TGCGCCAGCAGCTTTCAGGGAGGGGACAATGAGCAGTTCTTC
cdr3_aa: CASSFQGGDNEQFF

cdr3_length: 14
clone_size: .
d_call: .
v_call: TRBV20-1
j_call: TRBJ2-3
cdr3_nt: TGCAGTGCGGGACTGGGGGCTAGCACAGATACGCAGTATTTT
cdr3_aa: CSAGLGASTDTQYF

cdr3_length: 15
clone_size: .
d_call: .
v_call: TRBV5-1
j_call: TRBJ2-7
cdr3_nt: TGCGCCAGCAGCAGACAGGTTGTTGCGACCTACGAGCAGTACTTC
cdr3_aa: CASSRQVVATYEQYF

cdr3_length: 13
clone_size: .
d_call: .
v_call: TRBV11-3
j_call: TRBJ2-7
cdr3_nt: TGTGCCAGCAGCTACCGGGATCTTCCCGAGCAGTACTTC
cdr3_aa: CASSYRDLPEQYF

cdr3_length: 14
clone_size: .
d_call: TRBD1
v_call: TRBV4-3
j_call: TRBJ1-2
cdr3_nt: TGCGCCAGCAGCCAAGAGGACAGGCTCTATGGCTACACCTTC
cdr3_aa: CASSQEDRLYGYTF

cdr3_length: 11
clone_size: few
d_call: .
v_call: TRBV29-1
j_call: TRBJ2-5
cdr3_nt: TGCAGCCCCAGGGTAGGGGAGACCCAGTACTTC
cdr3_aa: CSPRVGETQYF

cdr3_length: 12
clone_size: .
d_call: .
v_call: TRBV20-1
j_call: TRBJ2-7
cdr3_nt: TGCAGTGCTATCCCTGGGGCCTACGAGCAGTACTTC
cdr3_aa: CSAIPGAYEQYF

cdr3_length: 13
clone_size: .
d_call: .
v_call: TRBV5-8
j_call: TRBJ1-2
cdr3_nt: TGTGCCAGCAGCTTAACACGGGTGATGGGCTACACCTTC
cdr3_aa: CASSLTRVMGYTF

cdr3_length: 15
clone_size: few
d_call: .
v_call: TRBV28
j_call: TRBJ1-1
cdr3_nt: TGTGCCAGCAGTTTAGAACGACAGACGAACACTGAAGCTTTCTTT
cdr3_aa: CASSLERQTNTEAFF

cdr3_length: 12
clone_size: few
d_call: .
v_call: TRBV6-5
j_call: TRBJ1-1
cdr3_nt: TGTGCCAGCAGTTACTCGACAGGTGAAGCTTTCTTT
cdr3_aa: CASSYSTGEAFF

cdr3_length: 15
clone_size: .
d_call: TRBD2
v_call: TRBV20-1
j_call: TRBJ2-1
cdr3_nt: TGCAGTGCTAGCCTAATAGCGGGAGGGTTCTATGAGCAGTTCTTC
cdr3_aa: CSASLIAGGFYEQFF

cdr3_length: 14
clone_size: few
d_call: .
v_call: TRBV7-9
j_call: TRBJ1-1
cdr3_nt: TGTGCCAGCAGCTTAGGAGAGAGCAACACTGAAGCTTTCTTT
cdr3_aa: CASSLGESNTEAFF

cdr3_length: 14
clone_size: .
d_call: .
v_call: TRBV12-3/TRBV12-4
j_call: TRBJ2-1
cdr3_nt: TGTGCCAGCAGTTTTCCGCCCTGGGGGAATGAGCAGTTCTTC
cdr3_aa: CASSFPPWGNEQFF

cdr3_length: 15
clone_size: .
d_call: TRBD1
v_call: TRBV12-3/TRBV12-4
j_call: TRBJ2-1
cdr3_nt: TGTGCCAGCAGTTTAGGGACAGGGGTTTCCTATGAGCAGTTCTTC
cdr3_aa: CASSLGTGVSYEQFF

cdr3_length: 17
clone_size: few
d_call: TRBD2
v_call: TRBV14
j_call: TRBJ2-1
cdr3_nt: TGTGCCAGCAGCCAAGATCCTTGGACTAGCGGGAGAAATGAGCAGTTCTTC
cdr3_aa: CASSQDPWTSGRNEQFF

cdr3_length: 14
clone_size: .
d_call: .
v_call: TRBV7-9
j_call: TRBJ2-7
cdr3_nt: TGTGCCAGCAGCTTAGCGGGTTCCATCCACGAGCAGTACTTC
cdr3_aa: CASSLAGSIHEQYF

cdr3_length: 17
clone_size: few
d_call: .
v_call: TRBV9
j_call: TRBJ2-2
cdr3_nt: TGTGCCAGCAGCAGAGGCAGGGATAAACCGAACACCGGGGAGCTGTTTTTT
cdr3_aa: CASSRGRDKPNTGELFF

cdr3_length: 14
clone_size: few
d_call: .
v_call: TRBV7-2
j_call: TRBJ2-6
cdr3_nt: TGTGCCAGCAGCTCCGCGGCTGGGGCCAACGTCCTGACTTTC
cdr3_aa: CASSSAAGANVLTF

cdr3_length: 12
clone_size: .
d_call: TRBD1
v_call: TRBV6-6
j_call: TRBJ1-1
cdr3_nt: TGTGCCAGCAGTCAACGACAGGGAGGGGCTTTCTTT
cdr3_aa: CASSQRQGGAFF

cdr3_length: 15
clone_size: few
d_call: TRBD1
v_call: TRBV4-1
j_call: TRBJ1-1
cdr3_nt: TGCGCCAGCAGCCAAGACGGGACAGGGGGCACTGAAGCTTTCTTT
cdr3_aa: CASSQDGTGGTEAFF

cdr3_length: 15
clone_size: few
d_call: .
v_call: TRBV3-1
j_call: TRBJ2-3
cdr3_nt: TGTGCCAGCAGCCAAGAAGGAAGGTCTACAGATACGCAGTATTTT
cdr3_aa: CASSQEGRSTDTQYF

cdr3_length: 16
clone_size: few
d_call: TRBD2
v_call: TRBV6-5
j_call: TRBJ2-3
cdr3_nt: TGTGCCAGCAGTTACTCGAGCGGGGGTAGCACAGATACGCAGTATTTT
cdr3_aa: CASSYSSGGSTDTQYF

cdr3_length: 14
clone_size: many
d_call: .
v_call: TRBV6-1
j_call: TRBJ1-1
cdr3_nt: TGTGCCAGCGAAGGAAGGACTGGAAACACTGAAGCTTTCTTT
cdr3_aa: CASEGRTGNTEAFF

cdr3_length: 15
clone_size: once
d_call: .
v_call: TRBV5-1
j_call: TRBJ2-2
cdr3_nt: TGCGCCAGCAGCTCTATTCTGGGGCAAACCGGGGAGCTGTTTTTT
cdr3_aa: CASSSILGQTGELFF

cdr3_length: 14
clone_size: few
d_call: .
v_call: TRBV25-1
j_call: TRBJ2-3
cdr3_nt: TGTGCCAGCAGTGAATTTAGGCGCACAGATACGCAGTATTTT
cdr3_aa: CASSEFRRTDTQYF

cdr3_length: 17
clone_size: .
d_call: TRBD2
v_call: TRBV11-3
j_call: TRBJ2-1
cdr3_nt: TGTGCCAGCAGCCGTGGGACTAGCGGGGGGGCCGGGAATGAGCAGTTCTTC
cdr3_aa: CASSRGTSGGAGNEQFF

cdr3_length: 16
clone_size: once
d_call: TRBD2
v_call: TRBV5-1
j_call: TRBJ2-3
cdr3_nt: TGCGCCAGCAGCTTGGGTTCTACTAGCGAGACAGATACGCAGTATTTT
cdr3_aa: CASSLGSTSETDTQYF

cdr3_length: 15
clone_size: .
d_call: .
v_call: TRBV11-3
j_call: TRBJ2-7
cdr3_nt: TGTGCCAGCAGCTTTAGGACGGGGATCTCCTACGAGCAGTACTTC
cdr3_aa: CASSFRTGISYEQYF

cdr3_length: 15
clone_size: .
d_call: .
v_call: TRBV5-1
j_call: TRBJ1-1
cdr3_nt: TGCGCCAGCAGCCTAGGGGTTTCGCCGCTAACGGAAGCTTTCTTT
cdr3_aa: CASSLGVSPLTEAFF

cdr3_length: 13
clone_size: .
d_call: .
v_call: TRBV24-1
j_call: TRBJ1-2
cdr3_nt: TGTGCCACCAGTGAAGGACGGAGGGGCGGCTACACCTTC
cdr3_aa: CATSEGRRGGYTF

cdr3_length: 16
clone_size: few
d_call: TRBD2
v_call: TRBV7-3
j_call: TRBJ2-1
cdr3_nt: TGTGCCAGCAGCCTCCACTTAGCGGGGGATTACAATGAGCAGTTCTTC
cdr3_aa: CASSLHLAGDYNEQFF

cdr3_length: 15
clone_size: .
d_call: .
v_call: TRBV4-3
j_call: TRBJ2-7
cdr3_nt: TGCGCCAGCAGCCAAGCCCACAGGACGGGAGACGAGCAGTACTTC
cdr3_aa: CASSQAHRTGDEQYF

cdr3_length: 15
clone_size: .
d_call: .
v_call: TRBV18
j_call: TRBJ1-6
cdr3_nt: TGTGCCAGCTCACCAAACAGGTTGGGTGATTCACCCCTCCACTTT
cdr3_aa: CASSPNRLGDSPLHF

cdr3_length: 18
clone_size: few
d_call: TRBD1
v_call: TRBV11-1
j_call: TRBJ2-3
cdr3_nt: TGTGCCAGCAGCTTAGGAGGGTCCGGGACAGGGAGGACAGATACGCAGTATTTT
cdr3_aa: CASSLGGSGTGRTDTQYF

cdr3_length: 18
clone_size: few
d_call: TRBD2
v_call: TRBV5-1
j_call: TRBJ2-3
cdr3_nt: TGCGCCAGCAGCTCCCTCCCTCCGGGCGGGGGGTTGGCAGATACGCAGTATTTT
cdr3_aa: CASSSLPPGGGLADTQYF

cdr3_length: 14
clone_size: .
d_call: TRBD1
v_call: TRBV20-1
j_call: TRBJ2-1
cdr3_nt: TGCAGTGCTGACAGGGGGACCTCCTACAATGAGCAGTTCTTC
cdr3_aa: CSADRGTSYNEQFF

cdr3_length: 15
clone_size: .
d_call: .
v_call: TRBV10-3
j_call: TRBJ2-2
cdr3_nt: TGTGCCATCAGTGGTAAAGACGCGAACACCGGGGAGCTGTTTTTT
cdr3_aa: CAISGKDANTGELFF

cdr3_length: 17
clone_size: .
d_call: TRBD2
v_call: TRBV4-3
j_call: TRBJ2-3
cdr3_nt: TGCGCCAGCAGCCGCCGCGCCCTAGCGGAGTACACAGATACGCAGTATTTT
cdr3_aa: CASSRRALAEYTDTQYF

cdr3_length: 15
clone_size: many
d_call: TRBD2
v_call: TRBV12-3/TRBV12-4
j_call: TRBJ2-7
cdr3_nt: TGTGCCAGCAGCCTTCTTGCGGGAGGGTCTCGGGGGTTGTACTTC
cdr3_aa: CASSLLAGGSRGLYF

cdr3_length: 15
clone_size: few
d_call: TRBD2
v_call: TRBV10-1
j_call: TRBJ2-3
cdr3_nt: TGCGCCAGCAGTGAGACTAGCGGGAGCCCAGATACGCAGTATTTT
cdr3_aa: CASSETSGSPDTQYF

cdr3_length: 13
clone_size: .
d_call: .
v_call: TRBV6-1
j_call: TRBJ2-5
cdr3_nt: TGTGCCAGCGGACGTTTGGTGAGCGAGACCCAGTACTTC
cdr3_aa: CASGRLVSETQYF

cdr3_length: 13
clone_size: .
d_call: .
v_call: TRBV15
j_call: TRBJ1-1
cdr3_nt: TGTGCCACCGGGGCGCCTCATATCACTGAAGCTTTCTTT
cdr3_aa: CATGAPHITEAFF

cdr3_length: 15
clone_size: .
d_call: TRBD1
v_call: TRBV6-1
j_call: TRBJ2-1
cdr3_nt: TGTGCCAGCAGTGCCATACAGGGGGCGAGGAATGAGCAGTTCTTC
cdr3_aa: CASSAIQGARNEQFF

cdr3_length: 14
clone_size: .
d_call: .
v_call: TRBV9
j_call: TRBJ2-3
cdr3_nt: TGTGCCAGCAGCCCGCCACCCCCAACAGATACGCAGTATTTT
cdr3_aa: CASSPPPPTDTQYF

cdr3_length: 13
clone_size: few
d_call: TRBD1
v_call: TRBV20-1
j_call: TRBJ2-6
cdr3_nt: TGCAGTGCACAGGGGACTGGGGCCAACGTCCTGACTTTC
cdr3_aa: CSAQGTGANVLTF

cdr3_length: 13
clone_size: .
d_call: TRBD2
v_call: TRBV12-3/TRBV12-4
j_call: TRBJ2-3
cdr3_nt: TGTGCCAGCAGTTACGGGGGGGCCGATACGCAGTATTTT
cdr3_aa: CASSYGGADTQYF

cdr3_length: 17
clone_size: .
d_call: TRBD2
v_call: TRBV5-1
j_call: TRBJ2-3
cdr3_nt: TGCGCCAGCAGCCGGGGACTAGCGGGACCCGACACAGATACGCAGTATTTT
cdr3_aa: CASSRGLAGPDTDTQYF

cdr3_length: 17
clone_size: few
d_call: TRBD2
v_call: TRBV27
j_call: TRBJ2-3
cdr3_nt: TGTGCCAGCAGTCCGATCGGACTAGCGGGAGAGACAGATACGCAGTATTTT
cdr3_aa: CASSPIGLAGETDTQYF

cdr3_length: 15
clone_size: .
d_call: TRBD2
v_call: TRBV27
j_call: TRBJ2-1
cdr3_nt: TGTGCCAGCACCAACCCTAGCGGGAGGCAGGATGAGCAGTTCTTC
cdr3_aa: CASTNPSGRQDEQFF